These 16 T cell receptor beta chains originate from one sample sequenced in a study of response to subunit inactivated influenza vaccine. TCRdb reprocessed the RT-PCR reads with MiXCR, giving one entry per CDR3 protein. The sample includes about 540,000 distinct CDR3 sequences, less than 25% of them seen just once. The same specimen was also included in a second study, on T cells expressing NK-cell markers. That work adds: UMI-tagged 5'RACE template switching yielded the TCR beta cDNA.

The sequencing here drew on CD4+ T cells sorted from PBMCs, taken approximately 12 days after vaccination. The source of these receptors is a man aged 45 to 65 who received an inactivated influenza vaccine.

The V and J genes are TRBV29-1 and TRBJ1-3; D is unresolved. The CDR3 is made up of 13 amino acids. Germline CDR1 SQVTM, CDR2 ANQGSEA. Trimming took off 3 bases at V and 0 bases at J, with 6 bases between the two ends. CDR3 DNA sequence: TGCAGCGTTGACCTGGACTCTGGAAACACCATATATTTT. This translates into CSVDLDSGNTIYF.

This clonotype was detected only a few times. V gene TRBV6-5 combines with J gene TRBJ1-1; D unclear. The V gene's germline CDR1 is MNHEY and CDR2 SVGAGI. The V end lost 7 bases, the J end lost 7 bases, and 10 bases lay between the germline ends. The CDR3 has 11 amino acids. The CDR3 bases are TGTGCCAGCATTCTAGGGCTTGAAGCTTTCTTT. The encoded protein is CASILGLEAFF.

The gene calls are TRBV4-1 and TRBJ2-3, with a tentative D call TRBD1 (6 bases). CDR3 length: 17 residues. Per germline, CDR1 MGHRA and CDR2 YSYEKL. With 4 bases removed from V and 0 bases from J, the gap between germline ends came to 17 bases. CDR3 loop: CASSLRQDSPSTDTQYF. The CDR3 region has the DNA TGCGCCAGCAGCCTAAGACAGGACAGTCCTAGCACAGATACGCAGTATTTT.

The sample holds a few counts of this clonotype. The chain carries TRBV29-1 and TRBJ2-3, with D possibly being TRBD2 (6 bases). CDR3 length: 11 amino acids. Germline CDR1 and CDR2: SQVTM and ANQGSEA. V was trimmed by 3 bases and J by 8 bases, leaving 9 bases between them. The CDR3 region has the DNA TGCAGCGTTGATTGGGGAGGTACGCAGTATTTT. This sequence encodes CSVDWGGTQYF.

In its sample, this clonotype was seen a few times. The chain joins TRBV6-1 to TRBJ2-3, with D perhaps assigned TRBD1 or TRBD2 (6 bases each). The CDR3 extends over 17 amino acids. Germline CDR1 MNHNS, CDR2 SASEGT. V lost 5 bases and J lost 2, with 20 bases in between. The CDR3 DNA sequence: TGTGCCAGCAGTACCATCGGGGGCATCTCCCCCACAGATACGCAGTATTTT. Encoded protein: CASSTIGGISPTDTQYF.

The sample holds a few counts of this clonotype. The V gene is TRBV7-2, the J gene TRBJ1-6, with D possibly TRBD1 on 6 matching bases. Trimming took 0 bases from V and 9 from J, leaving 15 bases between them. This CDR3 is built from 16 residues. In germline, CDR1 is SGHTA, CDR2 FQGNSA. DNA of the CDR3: TGTGCCAGCAGCTTAGCCCAGCCGACAGGAGGTTCACCCCTCCACTTT. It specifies CASSLAQPTGGSPLHF.

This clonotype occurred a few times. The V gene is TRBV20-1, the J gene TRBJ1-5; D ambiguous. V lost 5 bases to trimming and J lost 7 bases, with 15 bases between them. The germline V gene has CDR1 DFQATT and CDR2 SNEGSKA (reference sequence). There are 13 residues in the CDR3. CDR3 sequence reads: CSARDTGEQPQHF. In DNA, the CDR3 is TGCAGTGCTCGTGACACGGGCGAACAGCCCCAGCATTTT.

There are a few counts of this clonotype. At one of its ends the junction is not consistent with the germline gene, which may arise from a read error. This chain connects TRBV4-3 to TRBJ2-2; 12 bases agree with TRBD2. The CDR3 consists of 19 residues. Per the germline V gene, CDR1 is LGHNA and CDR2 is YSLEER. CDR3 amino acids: CASSKERTSGIHGTGELFF. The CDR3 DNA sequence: TGCGCCAGCAGCAAAGAGAGGACTAGCGGGATTCACGGCACCGGGGAGCTGTTTTTT.

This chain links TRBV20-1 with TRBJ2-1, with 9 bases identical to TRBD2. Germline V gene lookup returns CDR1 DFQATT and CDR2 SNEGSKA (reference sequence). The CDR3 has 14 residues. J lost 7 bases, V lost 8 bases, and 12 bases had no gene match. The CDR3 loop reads CSPYLAGVGNEQFF. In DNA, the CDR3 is TGCAGTCCCTACTTAGCGGGAGTAGGAAATGAGCAGTTCTTC.

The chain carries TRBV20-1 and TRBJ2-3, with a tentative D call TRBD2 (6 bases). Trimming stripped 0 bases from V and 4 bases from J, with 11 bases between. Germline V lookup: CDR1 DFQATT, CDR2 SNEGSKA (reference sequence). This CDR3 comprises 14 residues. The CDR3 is CSARDMTSSDTQYF. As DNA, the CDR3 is TGCAGTGCTAGAGATATGACTAGTTCAGATACGCAGTATTTT.

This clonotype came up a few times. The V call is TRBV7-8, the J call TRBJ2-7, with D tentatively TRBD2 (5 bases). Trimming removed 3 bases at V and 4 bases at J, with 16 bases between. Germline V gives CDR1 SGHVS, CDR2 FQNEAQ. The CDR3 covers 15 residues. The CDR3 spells CASSFRWGEGYEQYF. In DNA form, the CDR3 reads TGTGCCAGCAGCTTTCGTTGGGGAGAAGGTTACGAGCAGTACTTC.

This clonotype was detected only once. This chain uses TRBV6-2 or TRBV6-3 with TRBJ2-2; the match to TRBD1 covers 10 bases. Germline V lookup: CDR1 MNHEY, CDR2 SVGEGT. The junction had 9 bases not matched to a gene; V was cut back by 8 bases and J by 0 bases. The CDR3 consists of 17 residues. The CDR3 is CASEPRQGAPNTGELFF. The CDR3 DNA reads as TGTGCCAGCGAACCGAGACAGGGGGCTCCGAACACCGGGGAGCTGTTTTTT.

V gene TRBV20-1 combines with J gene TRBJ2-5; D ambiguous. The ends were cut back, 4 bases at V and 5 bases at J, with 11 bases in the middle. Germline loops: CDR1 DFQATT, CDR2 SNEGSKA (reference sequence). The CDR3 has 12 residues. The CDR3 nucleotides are TGCAGTGCTACGCCAGGCCCTGAGACCCAGTACTTC. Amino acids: CSATPGPETQYF.

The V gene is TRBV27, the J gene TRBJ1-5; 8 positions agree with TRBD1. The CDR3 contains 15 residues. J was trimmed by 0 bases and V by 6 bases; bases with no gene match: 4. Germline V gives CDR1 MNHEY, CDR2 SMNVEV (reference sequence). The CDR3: CASSWTGNSNQPQHF. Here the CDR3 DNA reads TGTGCCAGCAGCTGGACAGGGAATAGCAATCAGCCCCAGCATTTT.

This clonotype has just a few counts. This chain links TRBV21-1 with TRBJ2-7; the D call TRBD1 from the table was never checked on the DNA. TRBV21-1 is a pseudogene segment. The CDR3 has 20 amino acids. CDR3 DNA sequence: TGTGCCAGCAGCAAAGTCCAGGGGGATCGACGGGACAGGGGGTGGTACGAGCAGTACTTC. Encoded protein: CASSKVQGDRRDRGWYEQYF.

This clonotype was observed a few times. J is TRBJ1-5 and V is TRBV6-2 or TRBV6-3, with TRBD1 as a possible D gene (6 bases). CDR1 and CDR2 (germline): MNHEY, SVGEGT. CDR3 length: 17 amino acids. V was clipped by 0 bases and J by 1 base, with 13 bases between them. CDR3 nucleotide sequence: TGTGCCAGCAGTTACTCGGGGGGCAGGGGAAGCAATCAGCCCCAGCATTTT. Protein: CASSYSGGRGSNQPQHF.